This T cell receptor (beta chain) was recorded in a study of blood T cell repertoires in COVID-19. CDR3 length: 14 amino acids. J lost 0 bases, V lost 4 bases, and 3 bases had no gene match. Germline V gene sequence: CDR1 MGHRA, CDR2 YSYEKL. Generated by immunoSEQ multiplex PCR, the TCRdb table keeps only in-frame clones and is missing some. This table has 250,000 to 300,000 clones, less than 85% appearing once. Specimen: peripheral blood. The source is a woman younger than 30 with acute or convalescent COVID-19. The rearrangement joins TRBV4-1 to TRBJ2-7; 7 positions agree with TRBD2. In DNA form, the CDR3 reads TGCGCCAGCAGCCCTTGGGACTACTCCTACGAGCAGTACTTC. This encodes CASSPWDYSYEQYF.